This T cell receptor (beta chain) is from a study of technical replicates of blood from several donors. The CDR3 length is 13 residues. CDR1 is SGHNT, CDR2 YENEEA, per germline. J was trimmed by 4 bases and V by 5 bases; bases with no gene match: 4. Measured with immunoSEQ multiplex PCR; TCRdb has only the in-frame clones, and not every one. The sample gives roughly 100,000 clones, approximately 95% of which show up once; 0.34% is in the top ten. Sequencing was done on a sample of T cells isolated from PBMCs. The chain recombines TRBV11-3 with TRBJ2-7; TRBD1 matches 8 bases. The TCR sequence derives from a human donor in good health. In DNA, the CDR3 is TGTGCCAGCAGCCACGGGACAGGATACGAGCAGTACTTC. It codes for CASSHGTGYEQYF.